The clone carrying this TCR beta chain was picked up a small number of times. Its antigen is currently unknown. Expressed TCRB transcripts were sequenced because the entire RNA isolate underwent reverse transcription. The table came from immunoSEQ multiplex PCR; TCRdb's copy has only in-frame clones and leaves some out. This sample carries hundreds of thousands of clones, more than 12% of them seen once, and the ten largest clones take less than 0.04%. Trimming removed 4 bases at V and 2 bases at J, with 9 bases between. The CDR3 extends over 14 amino acids. In germline, CDR1 is ENHRY, CDR2 SYGVKD. These data are taken from a study of beta chain features in type 1 diabetes. Study observations and caveats: TCRB repertoires of naive, central memory and Treg cells appeared more similar among patients than among healthy donors. Shorter TCRB CDR3s, moderately but significantly so, were found in Type 1 diabetes patients in all four CD4+ subsets.

Material: naive CD4+ T cells from blood. The rearrangement links TRBV10-3 to TRBJ1-5; D unresolved. The origin of this receptor is a man younger than 35 with type 1 diabetes. The CDR3 DNA reads as TGTGCCATCAGTGTAGGGCAGGGCAATCAGCCCCAGCATTTT. Protein product: CAISVGQGNQPQHF.